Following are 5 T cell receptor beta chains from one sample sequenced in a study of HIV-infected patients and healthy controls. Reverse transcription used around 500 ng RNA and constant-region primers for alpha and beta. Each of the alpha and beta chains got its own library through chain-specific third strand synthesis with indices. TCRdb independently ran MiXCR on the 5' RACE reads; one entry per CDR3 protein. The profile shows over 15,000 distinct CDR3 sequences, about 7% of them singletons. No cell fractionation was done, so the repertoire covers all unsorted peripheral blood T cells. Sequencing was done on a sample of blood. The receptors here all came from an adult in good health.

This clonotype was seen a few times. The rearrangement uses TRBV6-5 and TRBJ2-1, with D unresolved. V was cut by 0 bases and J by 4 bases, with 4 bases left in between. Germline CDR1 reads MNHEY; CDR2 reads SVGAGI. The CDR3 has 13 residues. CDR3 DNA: TGTGCCAGCAGTTACTCCGAATACAATGAGCAGTTCTTC. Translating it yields CASSYSEYNEQFF.

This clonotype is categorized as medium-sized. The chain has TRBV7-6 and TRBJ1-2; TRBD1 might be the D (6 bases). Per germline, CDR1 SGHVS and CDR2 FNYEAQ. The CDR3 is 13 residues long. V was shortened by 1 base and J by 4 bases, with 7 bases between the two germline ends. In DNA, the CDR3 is TGTGCCAGCAGCTTAGACAGGGCCTATGGCTACACCTTC. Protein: CASSLDRAYGYTF.

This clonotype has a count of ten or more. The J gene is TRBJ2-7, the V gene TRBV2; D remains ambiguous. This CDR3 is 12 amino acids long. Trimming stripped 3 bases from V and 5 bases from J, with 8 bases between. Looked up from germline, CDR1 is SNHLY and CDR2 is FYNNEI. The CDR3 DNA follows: TGTGCCAGCAGTGACAGGCCCCACGAGCAGTACTTC. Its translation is CASSDRPHEQYF.

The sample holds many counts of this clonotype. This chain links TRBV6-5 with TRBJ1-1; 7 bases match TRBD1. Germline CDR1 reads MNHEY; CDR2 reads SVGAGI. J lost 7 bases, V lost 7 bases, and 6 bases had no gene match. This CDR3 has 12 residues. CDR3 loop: CASNRGDSEAFF. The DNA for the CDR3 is TGTGCCAGCAACAGAGGGGACAGTGAAGCTTTCTTT.

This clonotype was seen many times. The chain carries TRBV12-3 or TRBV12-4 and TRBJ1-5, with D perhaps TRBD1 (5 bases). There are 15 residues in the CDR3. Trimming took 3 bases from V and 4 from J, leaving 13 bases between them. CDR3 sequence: CASSLVVGGNQPQHF. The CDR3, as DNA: TGTGCCAGCAGTTTGGTCGTGGGGGGGAATCAGCCCCAGCATTTT.